This T cell receptor (beta chain) was retrieved from a study of blood T cells in healthy people across ages. The table lists this clonotype with many counts. What it binds is not known. With a J-beta primer mix and a sample-barcoded 5' primer, a second PCR ran about 7 to 12 cycles. TCRdb used MiXCR to reprocess the 5' RACE reads, holding one entry per CDR3 protein. The sample holds hundreds of thousands of distinct CDR3 sequences, about 45% seen once. V was cut by 5 bases and J by 5 bases, with 14 bases left in between. Looked up from germline, CDR1 is SEHNR and CDR2 is FQNEAQ (reference sequence). The CDR3 is 14 residues long. Points from the study as a whole: Older age went with lower TCR beta diversity per million T cells, in a roughly linear way. There were more naive CD4+ cells and higher diversity in long-lived donors than in aged donors. Shifts in expanded clonotypes may have been confounded by donor CMV status, which was unknown.

Each donor's blood draw was around 9.2 milliliters of peripheral blood. The V call is TRBV7-9, the J call TRBJ2-3, with D possibly TRBD1 on 6 matching bases. This TCR was sampled from a man at least 80 years old in good health. The sequencing sample was made of blood. CDR3 sequence (DNA): TGTGCCAGCAGCCCGGGACATTCCTTAGATACGCAGTATTTT. Translating it yields CASSPGHSLDTQYF.